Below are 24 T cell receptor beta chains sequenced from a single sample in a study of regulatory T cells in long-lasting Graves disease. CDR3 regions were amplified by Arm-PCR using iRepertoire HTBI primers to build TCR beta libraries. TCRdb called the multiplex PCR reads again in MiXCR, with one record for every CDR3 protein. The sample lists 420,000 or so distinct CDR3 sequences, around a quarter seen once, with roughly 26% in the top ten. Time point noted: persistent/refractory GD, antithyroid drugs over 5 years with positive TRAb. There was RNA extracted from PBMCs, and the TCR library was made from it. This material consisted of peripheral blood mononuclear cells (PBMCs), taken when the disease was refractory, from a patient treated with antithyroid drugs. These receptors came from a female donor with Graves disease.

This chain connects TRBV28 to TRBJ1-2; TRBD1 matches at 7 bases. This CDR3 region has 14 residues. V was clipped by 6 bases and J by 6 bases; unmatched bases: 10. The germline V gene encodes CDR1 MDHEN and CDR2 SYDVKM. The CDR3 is CASSPQGRRDGYTF. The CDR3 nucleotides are TGTGCCAGCAGCCCACAGGGGAGAAGAGATGGCTACACCTTC.

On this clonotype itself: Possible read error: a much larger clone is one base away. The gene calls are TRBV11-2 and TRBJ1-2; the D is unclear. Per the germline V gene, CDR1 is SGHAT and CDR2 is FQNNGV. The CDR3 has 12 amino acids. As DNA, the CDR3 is TGTGCCAGCAGCCAAGTTGATAGGAGCTACGCCTTC. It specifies CASSQVDRSYAF.

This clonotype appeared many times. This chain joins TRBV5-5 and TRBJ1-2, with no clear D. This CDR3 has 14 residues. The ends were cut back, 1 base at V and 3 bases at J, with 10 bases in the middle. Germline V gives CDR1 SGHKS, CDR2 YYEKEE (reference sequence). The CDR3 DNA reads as TGTGCCAGCAGCTTGACCTTCTCTGACTATGGCTACACCTTC. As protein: CASSLTFSDYGYTF.

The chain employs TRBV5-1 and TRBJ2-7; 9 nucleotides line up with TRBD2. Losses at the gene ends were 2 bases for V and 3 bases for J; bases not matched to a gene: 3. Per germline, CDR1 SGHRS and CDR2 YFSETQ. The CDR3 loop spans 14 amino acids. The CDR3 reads CASSFGLAIYEQYF. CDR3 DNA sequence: TGCGCCAGCAGCTTCGGACTAGCGATCTACGAGCAGTACTTC.

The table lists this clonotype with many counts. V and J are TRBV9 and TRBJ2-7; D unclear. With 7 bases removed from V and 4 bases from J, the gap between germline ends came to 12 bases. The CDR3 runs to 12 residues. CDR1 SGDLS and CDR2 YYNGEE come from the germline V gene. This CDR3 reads CASGPDSYEQYF. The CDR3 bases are TGTGCCAGCGGGCCTGATTCATACGAGCAGTACTTC.

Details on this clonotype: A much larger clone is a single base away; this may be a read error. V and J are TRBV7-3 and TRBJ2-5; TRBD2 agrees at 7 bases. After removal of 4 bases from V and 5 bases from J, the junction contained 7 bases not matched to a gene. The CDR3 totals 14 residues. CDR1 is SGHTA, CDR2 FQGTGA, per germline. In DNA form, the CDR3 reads TGTGCCAGCAGCTGCACTAGCGCCCGGGAGACCCAGTACTTC. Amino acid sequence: CASSCTSARETQYF.

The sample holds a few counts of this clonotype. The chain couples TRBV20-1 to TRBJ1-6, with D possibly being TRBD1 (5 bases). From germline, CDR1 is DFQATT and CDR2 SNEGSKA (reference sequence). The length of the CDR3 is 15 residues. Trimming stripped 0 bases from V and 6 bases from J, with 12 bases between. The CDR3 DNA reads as TGCAGTGCTAGAGACCGGGGGGGTGGTAATTCACCCCTCCACTTT. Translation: CSARDRGGGNSPLHF.

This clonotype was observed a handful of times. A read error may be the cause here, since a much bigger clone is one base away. Here the CDR3 reads CSALNSIATNEKLLF. Here the CDR3 DNA reads TGCAGTGCCCTGAACTCAATTGCAACTAATGAAAAACTGCTTTTT. This chain joins TRBV20-1 and TRBJ1-4; D uncertain. In germline, CDR1 is DFQATT, CDR2 SNEGSKA (reference sequence). This CDR3 region has 15 residues.

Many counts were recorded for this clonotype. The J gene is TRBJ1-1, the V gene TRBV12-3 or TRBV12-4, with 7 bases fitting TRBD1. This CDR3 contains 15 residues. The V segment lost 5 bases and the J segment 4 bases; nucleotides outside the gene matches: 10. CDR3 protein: CASSRTGGGITEAFF. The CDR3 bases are TGTGCCAGCAGTCGGACAGGAGGGGGAATCACTGAAGCTTTCTTT.

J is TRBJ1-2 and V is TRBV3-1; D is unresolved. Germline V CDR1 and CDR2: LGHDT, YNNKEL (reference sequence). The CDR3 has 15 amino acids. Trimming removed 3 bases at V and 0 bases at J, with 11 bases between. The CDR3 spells CASSQGSSPNYGYTF. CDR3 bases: TGTGCCAGCAGCCAGGGATCAAGTCCTAACTATGGCTACACCTTC.

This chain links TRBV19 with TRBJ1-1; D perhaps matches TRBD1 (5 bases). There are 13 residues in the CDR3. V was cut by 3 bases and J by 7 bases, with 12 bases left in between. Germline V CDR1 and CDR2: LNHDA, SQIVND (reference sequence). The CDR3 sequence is CASSISGTLEAFF. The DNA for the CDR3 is TGTGCCAGTAGTATTTCCGGGACCCTTGAAGCTTTCTTT.

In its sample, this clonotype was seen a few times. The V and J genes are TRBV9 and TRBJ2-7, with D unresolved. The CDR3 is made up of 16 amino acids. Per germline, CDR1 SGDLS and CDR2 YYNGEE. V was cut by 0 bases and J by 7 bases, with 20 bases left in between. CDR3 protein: CASSVDALGSAGEQYF. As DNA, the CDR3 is TGTGCCAGCAGCGTAGATGCCTTAGGATCAGCAGGAGAGCAGTACTTC.

CDR3 nucleotide sequence: TGTGCCAGCAGCTTATGGGGAAAACTGTTTTTT. Amino acids: CASSLWGKLFF. The chain links TRBV7-2 to TRBJ1-4; no reliable D call. V was trimmed by 2 bases and J by 10 bases, leaving 5 bases between them. This CDR3 is built from 11 residues. Per the germline V gene, CDR1 is SGHTA and CDR2 is FQGNSA.

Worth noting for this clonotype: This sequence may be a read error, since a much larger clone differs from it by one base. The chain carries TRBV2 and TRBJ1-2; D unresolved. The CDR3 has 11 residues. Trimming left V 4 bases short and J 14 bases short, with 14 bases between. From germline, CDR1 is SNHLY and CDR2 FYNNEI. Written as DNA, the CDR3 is TGTGCCAGCAGTGGGTGGCAGGCTTTTACCTTC. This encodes CASSGWQAFTF.

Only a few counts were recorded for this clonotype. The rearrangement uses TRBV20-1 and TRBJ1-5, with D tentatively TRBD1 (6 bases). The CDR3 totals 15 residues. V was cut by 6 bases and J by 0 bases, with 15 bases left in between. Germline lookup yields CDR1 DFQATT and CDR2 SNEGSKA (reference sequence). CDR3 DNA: TGCAGTGCCAACCCATCGGGACATAGCAATCAGCCCCAGCATTTT. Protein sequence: CSANPSGHSNQPQHF.

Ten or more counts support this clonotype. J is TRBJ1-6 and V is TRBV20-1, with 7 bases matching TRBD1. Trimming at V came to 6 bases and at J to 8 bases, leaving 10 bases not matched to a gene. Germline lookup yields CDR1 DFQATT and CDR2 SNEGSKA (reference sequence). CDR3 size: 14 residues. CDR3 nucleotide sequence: TGCAGTGCGAGGGGACAGATGGTGGATTCACCCCTCCACTTT. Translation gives CSARGQMVDSPLHF.

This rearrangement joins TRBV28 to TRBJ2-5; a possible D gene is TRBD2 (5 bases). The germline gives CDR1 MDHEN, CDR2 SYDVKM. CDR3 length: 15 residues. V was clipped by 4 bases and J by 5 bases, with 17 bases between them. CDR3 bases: TGTGCCAGCAGTTCCCGGGGAATGGTCCAGGAGACCCAGTACTTC. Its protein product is CASSSRGMVQETQYF.

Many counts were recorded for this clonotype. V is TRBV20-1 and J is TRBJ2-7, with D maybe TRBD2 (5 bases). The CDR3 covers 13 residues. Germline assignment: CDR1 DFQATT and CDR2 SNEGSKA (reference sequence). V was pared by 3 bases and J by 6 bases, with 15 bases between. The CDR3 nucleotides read TGCAGTGCTAGCGCCCTAGCCGTCGGCGAGCAGTACTTC. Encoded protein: CSASALAVGEQYF.

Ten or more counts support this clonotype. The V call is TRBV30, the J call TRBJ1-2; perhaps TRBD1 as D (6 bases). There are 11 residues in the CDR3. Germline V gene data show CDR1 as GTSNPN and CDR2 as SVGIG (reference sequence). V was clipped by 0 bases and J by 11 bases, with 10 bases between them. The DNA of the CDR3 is TGTGCCTGGAGTGTAAACAGGGTGTACACCTTC. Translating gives CAWSVNRVYTF. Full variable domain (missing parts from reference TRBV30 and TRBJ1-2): SQTIHQWPATLVQPVGSPLSLECTVEGTSNPNLYWYRQAAGRGLQLLFYSVGIGQISSEVPQNLSASRPQDRQFILSSKKLLLSDSGFYLCAWSVNRVYTFGSGTRLTVV.

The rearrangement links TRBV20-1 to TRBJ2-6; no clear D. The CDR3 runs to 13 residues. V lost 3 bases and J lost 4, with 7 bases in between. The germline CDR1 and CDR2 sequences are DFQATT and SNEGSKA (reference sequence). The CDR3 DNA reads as TGCAGTGCTAGCCCGGTAGGGGCCAACGTCCTGACTTTC. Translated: CSASPVGANVLTF.

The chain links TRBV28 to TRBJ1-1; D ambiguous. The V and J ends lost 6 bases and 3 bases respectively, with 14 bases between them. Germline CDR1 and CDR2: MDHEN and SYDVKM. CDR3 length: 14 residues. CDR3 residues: CASSISGVDTEAFF. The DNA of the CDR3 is TGTGCCAGCAGCATAAGCGGAGTAGACACTGAAGCTTTCTTT. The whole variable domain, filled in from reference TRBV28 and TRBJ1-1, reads DVKVTQSSRYLVKRTGEKVFLECVQDMDHENMFWYRQDPGLGLRLIYFSYDVKMKEKGDIPEGYSVSREKKERFSLILESASTNQTSMYLCASSISGVDTEAFFGQGTRLTVV.

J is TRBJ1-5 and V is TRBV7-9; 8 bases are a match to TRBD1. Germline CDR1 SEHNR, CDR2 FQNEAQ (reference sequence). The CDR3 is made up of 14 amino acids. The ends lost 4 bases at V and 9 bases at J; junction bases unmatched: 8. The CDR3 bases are TGTGCCAGCAGCTATCCCGGGACAGGCATGCCCCAGCATTTT. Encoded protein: CASSYPGTGMPQHF.

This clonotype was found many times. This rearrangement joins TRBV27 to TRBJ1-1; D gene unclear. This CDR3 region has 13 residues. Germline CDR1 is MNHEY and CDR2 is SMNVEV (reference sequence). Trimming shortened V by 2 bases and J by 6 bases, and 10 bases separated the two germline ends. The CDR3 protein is CASSLVPRAEAFF. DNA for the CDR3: TGTGCCAGCAGTTTAGTCCCCAGAGCTGAAGCTTTCTTT.

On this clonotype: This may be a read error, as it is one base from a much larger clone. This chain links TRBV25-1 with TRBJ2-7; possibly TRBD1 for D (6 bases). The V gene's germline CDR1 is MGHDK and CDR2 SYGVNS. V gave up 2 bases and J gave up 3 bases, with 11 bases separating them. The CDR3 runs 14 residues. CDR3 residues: CASSEAGALYEQYF. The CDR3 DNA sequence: TGTGCCAGCAGTGAAGCAGGGGCCCTCTACGAGCAGTACTTC.